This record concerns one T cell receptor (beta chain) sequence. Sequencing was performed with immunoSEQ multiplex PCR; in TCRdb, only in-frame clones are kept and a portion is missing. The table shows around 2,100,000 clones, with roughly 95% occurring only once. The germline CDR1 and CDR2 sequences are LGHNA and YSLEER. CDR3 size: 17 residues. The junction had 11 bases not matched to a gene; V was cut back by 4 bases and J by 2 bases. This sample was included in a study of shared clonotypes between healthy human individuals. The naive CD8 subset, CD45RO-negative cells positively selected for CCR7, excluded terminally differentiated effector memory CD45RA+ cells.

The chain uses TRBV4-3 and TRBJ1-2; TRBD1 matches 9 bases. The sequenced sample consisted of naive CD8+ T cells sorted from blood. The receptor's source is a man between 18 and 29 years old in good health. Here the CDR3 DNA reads TGCGCCAGCAGCCCAACCTGGGGGACAGGGCTAAACTATGGCTACACCTTC. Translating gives CASSPTWGTGLNYGYTF.